The sequence of this TCR beta chain was determined in a study of tumor and adjacent non-tumor tissue in lung cancer. Regarding the study as a whole: Tumor tissue had significantly higher TCR diversity than normal lung.

The CDR3 sequence is 14 residues long. Trimming pared 1 base from V and 7 bases from J, leaving 16 bases between. CDR1 DFQATT and CDR2 SNEGSKA come from the germline V gene (reference sequence). Three rounds of nested PCR, following a modified ARM-PCR protocol, produced the TCRbeta library. TCRdb reanalysed the multiplex PCR reads using MiXCR and keeps one entry per CDR3 protein. Among 48,000 or so distinct CDR3 sequences, less than 70% were seen once, and the ten largest hold 30%. RNA was extracted from bulk tissue without any cell sorting. This non-tumor lung sample came from over 3 cm beyond the tumor edge. A few counts support this clonotype. Antigen specificity is unknown.

J is TRBJ1-1 and V is TRBV20-1; weak D call: TRBD1 (5 bases). Sequencing used distant non-tumor lung tissue. This TCR derives from a woman aged 70-85 years with non-small cell lung cancer. The CDR3 region has the DNA TGCAGTGCTAGAGGGCGTAGGGGTCCTCATGAAGCTTTCTTT. It encodes CSARGRRGPHEAFF.